Listed below are T cell receptor beta chains from one sample, sequenced in a study of T cells in Graves' hyperthyroidism and ophthalmopathy. From the multiplex PCR reads, TCRdb called clonotypes with MiXCR, one entry per CDR3 protein. The sample lists some 400,000 distinct CDR3 sequences; 13% were seen once. Sequenced sample: blood. Source of these receptors: a man younger than 45 with Graves' hyperthyroidism that later progressed to Graves' ophthalmopathy. Both conserved end residues are part of each CDR3. A D gene is named only where the DNA matches it firmly. Only some rows state a clone size, as once, few, many or a class for expanded clones.

abundance	d_gene	len	v_gene	j_gene	CDR3nt	CDR3aa
many	-	13	TRBV6-5	TRBJ2-1	TGTGCCAGCAGTTACTCGAAGGGGCATGAGCAGTTCTTC	CASSYSKGHEQFF
many	TRBD1	15	TRBV2	TRBJ2-2	TGTGCCAGCAGAACCGACAGGGCGAATGCCGGGGAGCTGTTTTTT	CASRTDRANAGELFF
many	TRBD2	15	TRBV3-1	TRBJ2-7	TGTGCCAGCAGCCTAGCGGGGGGGCCGAGTGGCGGGCAGTACTTC	CASSLAGGPSGGQYF
-	TRBD2	17	TRBV4-2	TRBJ2-1	TGTGCCAGCAGCCAAGACCCCCTAGCGGGGGGGCACAATGAGCAGTTCTTC	CASSQDPLAGGHNEQFF
few	-	16	TRBV6-1	TRBJ2-6	TGTGCCAGCAGTTCCAGGGGCGCGGGGGGGGCCAACGTCCTGACTTTC	CASSSRGAGGANVLTF
many	TRBD1	15	TRBV11-2	TRBJ2-1	TGTGCCAGCAGCCCCGACAGGGTTTTCGGCAATGAGCAGTTCTTC	CASSPDRVFGNEQFF
many	TRBD2	14	TRBV24-1	TRBJ2-2	TGTGCCACCAGTGGTCCGGGAGGTGCGGGGGAGCTGTTTTTT	CATSGPGGAGELFF
-	TRBD1	14	TRBV27	TRBJ2-3	TGTGCCAGCAGTATGGGACAGGGTCCAGATACGCAGTATTTT	CASSMGQGPDTQYF
many	TRBD1	14	TRBV29-1	TRBJ1-4	TGCAGCGCAAACCCAGGGGGGTCGAATGAAAAACTGTTTTTT	CSANPGGSNEKLFF
few	-	14	TRBV5-1	TRBJ2-7	TGCGCCAGCAGATCGACGGCGGGATCCTACGAGCAGTACTTC	CASRSTAGSYEQYF
few	-	15	TRBV6-6	TRBJ1-1	TGTGCCAGCAGTTACGCCCGGGCTGGGAACACTGAAGCTTTCTTT	CASSYARAGNTEAFF
many	TRBD1	15	TRBV10-3	TRBJ1-5	TGTGCCATCAGCGTGGGACAGGGGGCGGGTCAGCCCCAGCATTTT	CAISVGQGAGQPQHF
many	-	11	TRBV7-9	TRBJ2-7	TGTGCCAGCAGCTTCCGCTACGAGCAGTACTTC	CASSFRYEQYF
-	-	13	TRBV6-2/TRBV6-3	TRBJ1-6	TGTGCCAGCAGGTCTCAGGGGCTGTCACCCCTCCACTTT	CASRSQGLSPLHF
few	-	14	TRBV4-1	TRBJ2-3	TGCGCCAGCAGCCAAGCCACAATCGCAGATACGCAGTATTTT	CASSQATIADTQYF
many	-	18	TRBV12-3/TRBV12-4	TRBJ2-1	TGTGCCAGCAGTTCAGCAGGGGTAGCCGCCAGGTCCTACAATGAGCAGTTCTTC	CASSSAGVAARSYNEQFF
many	TRBD1	15	TRBV28	TRBJ1-1	TGTGCCAGCAGCCCTTGGACAGGGGCGCGGACTGAATCTTTCTTT	CASSPWTGARTESFF
few	-	16	TRBV28	TRBJ2-4	TGTGCCAGCAGTCCTTGGGCGGGGGCGGCCAAAAACATTCAGTACTTC	CASSPWAGAAKNIQYF
many	TRBD1	14	TRBV7-8	TRBJ2-7	TGTGCCAGCAGCCTCCAGACAGGGGCCTACGAGCAGTACTTC	CASSLQTGAYEQYF
-	TRBD1	14	TRBV4-1	TRBJ1-2	TGCGCCAGCAGCCAAGATGGCAGGGGGTTTGGCTACACCTTC	CASSQDGRGFGYTF
-	-	15	TRBV6-1	TRBJ1-3	TGTGCCAGCAGGAACCCGGGGTTTGCTGGAAACACCATATATTTT	CASRNPGFAGNTIYF
many	-	17	TRBV7-6	TRBJ1-4	TGTGCCAGCAGCTTAGCTGGGACACTTTCAACTAATGAAAAACTGTTTTTT	CASSLAGTLSTNEKLFF
many	-	16	TRBV20-1	TRBJ2-3	TGCAGTGCTAGAGACGGGACTCGATCTAGCACAGATACGCAGTATTTT	CSARDGTRSSTDTQYF
many	-	16	TRBV19	TRBJ1-5	TGTGCCAGTAGTCCTCGAGCCGGGACGAACAATCAGCCCCAGCATTTT	CASSPRAGTNNQPQHF
-	-	15	TRBV24-1	TRBJ2-5	TGTGCCACCAGTGATCGAAAAGAGGGAGGAGAGACCCAGTACTTC	CATSDRKEGGETQYF
few	TRBD1	15	TRBV4-2	TRBJ1-1	TGTGCCAGCAGCCAAGGGACGGGGACAGGGACTGAAGCTTTCTTT	CASSQGTGTGTEAFF
many	-	13	TRBV7-9	TRBJ2-7	TGTGCCAGCAGCTCCTGGGACAACTACGAGCAGTACTTC	CASSSWDNYEQYF
many	TRBD1	15	TRBV20-1	TRBJ1-6	TGCAGTGCCACACTCACGGGACAGGGTTTTGCACCCCTCCACTTT	CSATLTGQGFAPLHF
few	-	12	TRBV6-6	TRBJ1-1	TGTGCCAGCAGTTACGTGACCGAAGAAGCTTTCTTT	CASSYVTEEAFF
many	-	12	TRBV20-1	TRBJ2-7	TGCAGTGCCCCCGGGACGAAATACGAGCAGTACTTC	CSAPGTKYEQYF
few	-	13	TRBV29-1	TRBJ1-1	TGCAGCGCCGATGGACAGCTGAACACTGAAGCTTTCTTT	CSADGQLNTEAFF
-	-	15	TRBV10-1	TRBJ1-6	TGCGCCAGCAGTGAGTCGGAGGGCGTCGATTCACCCCTCCACTTT	CASSESEGVDSPLHF
many	-	15	TRBV2	TRBJ2-7	TGTGCCAGCAGGCCCTCAGGGGCCGTCTCCTACGAGCAGTACTTC	CASRPSGAVSYEQYF
many	TRBD2	17	TRBV2	TRBJ2-5	TGTGCCAGCAGTGGCGGACTAGCGGGGGGCGACCAAGAGACCCAGTACTTC	CASSGGLAGGDQETQYF
many	TRBD1	14	TRBV12-3/TRBV12-4	TRBJ2-1	TGTGCCAGCAGTAGGACAGGGGGGCTCAATGAGCAGTTCTTC	CASSRTGGLNEQFF
-	-	16	TRBV6-5	TRBJ1-4	TGTGCCAGCAGTTACCCTTTGGGGGGTGCTAATGAAAAACTGTTTTTT	CASSYPLGGANEKLFF
-	-	18	TRBV2	TRBJ1-4	TGTGCCAGCAGTGAAGAAGAAGAAGGTGGAATCGAGAATGAAAAACTGTTTTTT	CASSEEEEGGIENEKLFF
-	-	13	TRBV3-1	TRBJ1-5	TGTGCCAGCAGCCAAGGACGGCAACAGCCCCAGCATTTT	CASSQGRQQPQHF